These T cell receptor beta chains were read from a single sample in a study of T cell responses to AZD1222 COVID-19 vaccine. Generated by immunoSEQ multiplex PCR, the TCRdb table keeps only in-frame clones and is missing some. The repertoire holds 95,000 to 150,000 clones, with around 94% as singletons. Here the sequenced sample was peripheral blood, taken on day 0 of AZD1222 vaccination. These receptors were taken from an adult in good health. Both conserved end residues are part of each CDR3. D genes are given only for firm matches. A row's size may be missing; if present it is once, few, many or a size class.

-	-	TRBV20-1	TRBJ1-2	CSASRAAALYGYTF	TGCAGTGCTAGTAGGGCCGCGGCCCTCTATGGCTACACCTTC
-	-	TRBV21-1	TRBJ2-4	CASSKMRGGGNIQYF	TGTGCCAGCAGCAAAATGAGGGGAGGAGGAAACATTCAGTACTTC
-	-	TRBV9	TRBJ1-3	CASSVSPAGDSGNTIYF	TGTGCCAGCAGCGTATCCCCCGCAGGGGACTCTGGAAACACCATATATTTT
-	-	TRBV7-2	TRBJ1-3	CASSSSSGNTIYF	TGTGCCAGCAGCAGCTCGTCTGGAAACACCATATATTTT
few	TRBD2	TRBV7-8	TRBJ2-1	CASSSHRSGRATYNEQFF	TGTGCCAGCAGCTCTCATCGCAGCGGGAGGGCCACCTACAATGAGCAGTTCTTC
-	-	TRBV3-1/TRBV3-2	TRBJ2-5	CASTKGGATIQETQYF	TGTGCCAGCACTAAAGGCGGAGCTACTATCCAAGAGACCCAGTACTTC
once	-	TRBV5-1	TRBJ2-1	CASSPRGAGVYEQFF	TGCGCCAGCAGCCCGCGAGGGGCGGGTGTCTATGAGCAGTTCTTC
-	-	TRBV6-1	TRBJ1-2	CASSDPDGYGYTF	TGTGCCAGCAGTGATCCCGACGGATATGGCTACACCTTC
-	TRBD1	TRBV14	TRBJ1-3	CASSFRTGSGNTIYF	TGTGCCAGCAGCTTCCGGACAGGGTCTGGAAACACCATATATTTT
-	-	TRBV7-9	TRBJ2-6	CASSLDRQSSGANVLTF	TGTGCCAGCAGCTTAGACCGACAGTCCTCTGGGGCCAACGTCCTGACTTTC
-	-	TRBV11-3	TRBJ2-1	CASSRGGTTNEQFF	TGTGCCAGCAGCCGGGGTGGGACCACAAATGAGCAGTTCTTC
-	-	TRBV3-1/TRBV3-2	TRBJ1-6	CASSQGGEYNSPLHF	TGTGCCAGCAGCCAAGGGGGGGAATATAATTCACCCCTCCACTTT
-	-	TRBV5-1	TRBJ1-3	CASSGFLAGAGNTIYF	TGCGCCAGCAGCGGATTTTTGGCGGGTGCTGGAAACACCATATATTTT
-	TRBD1	TRBV5-4	TRBJ1-3	CASSLRDRADTIYF	TGTGCCAGCAGCTTGCGGGACAGGGCTGACACCATATATTTT
-	-	TRBV3-1/TRBV3-2	TRBJ2-1	CASASRWGGGNEQFF	TGTGCCAGCGCCTCGCGGTGGGGAGGTGGCAATGAGCAGTTCTTC
-	TRBD2	TRBV6-1	TRBJ2-3	CASSETGGEDTQYF	TGTGCCAGCAGTGAAACGGGGGGGGAGGATACGCAGTATTTT
-	-	TRBV6-5	TRBJ1-2	CASSRTLTGGYTF	TGTGCCAGCAGTCGGACGCTAACAGGGGGCTACACCTTC
-	TRBD1	TRBV7-3	TRBJ1-6	CASSSSTGYNSPLHF	TGTGCCAGCAGCTCCTCGACAGGGTATAATTCACCCCTCCACTTT
-	-	TRBV11-3	TRBJ2-3	CASSLSHGDTQYF	TGTGCCAGCAGCTTAAGTCATGGAGATACGCAGTATTTT
-	TRBD2	TRBV6-1	TRBJ2-3	CASSELVASGGPDTQYF	TGTGCCAGCAGTGAACTGGTGGCTAGCGGGGGTCCAGATACGCAGTATTTT
-	TRBD1	TRBV5-1	TRBJ1-1	CASSSKTPGQGPMNTEAFF	TGCGCCAGCAGCTCGAAAACTCCGGGACAGGGCCCCATGAACACTGAAGCTTTCTTT
-	-	TRBV2	TRBJ1-6	CASSERGGSSYNSPLHF	TGTGCCAGCAGCGAGCGTGGGGGGAGCTCCTATAATTCACCCCTCCACTTT
-	TRBD1	TRBV7-9	TRBJ1-1	CASSYGQGTTEAFF	TGTGCCAGCAGCTATGGACAGGGCACCACTGAAGCTTTCTTT
-	-	TRBV5-1	TRBJ1-1	CASSLREHYLGTEAFF	TGCGCCAGCAGCCTCCGGGAGCATTATCTGGGCACTGAAGCTTTCTTT
once	-	TRBV6-5	TRBJ1-2	CASSYLSGAGYTF	TGTGCCAGCAGTTATCTCTCGGGGGCTGGCTACACCTTC
-	-	TRBV6-4	TRBJ2-7	CASLPGTPIYEQYF	TGTGCCAGCCTACCCGGGACCCCCATCTACGAGCAGTACTTC
-	-	TRBV6-6	TRBJ1-4	CASRETGRNEKLFF	TGTGCCAGCAGGGAGACAGGTCGAAATGAAAAACTGTTTTTT
-	-	TRBV11-2	TRBJ1-1	CASSLGVGLNTEAFF	TGTGCCAGCAGCTTGGGCGTTGGGCTGAACACTGAAGCTTTCTTT
-	-	TRBV6-5	TRBJ1-1	CASSIQGRTEAFF	TGTGCCAGCAGTATACAGGGTCGGACTGAAGCTTTCTTT
-	TRBD1	TRBV5-4	TRBJ1-1	CASSLGGGSTEAFF	TGTGCCAGCAGCTTGGGAGGGGGCAGCACTGAAGCTTTCTTT
-	TRBD1	TRBV19	TRBJ1-4	CASSIVQGDAEKLFF	TGTGCCAGTAGTATAGTCCAGGGGGATGCTGAAAAACTGTTTTTT
few	TRBD1	TRBV12-5	TRBJ1-5	CASGSDRGGESNQPQHF	TGTGCTAGTGGTTCGGACAGGGGAGGTGAAAGCAATCAGCCCCAGCATTTT
-	-	TRBV5-1	TRBJ2-1	CASSLALQVNEQFF	TGCGCCAGCAGCTTGGCACTGCAGGTCAATGAGCAGTTCTTC
-	TRBD2	TRBV7-3	TRBJ2-1	CASSMLAGLSNEQFF	TGTGCCAGCAGCATGCTAGCGGGCCTCAGCAATGAGCAGTTCTTC
-	TRBD1	TRBV19	TRBJ1-2	CASRRGQGVFGYTF	TGTGCCAGTAGACGCGGACAGGGGGTTTTTGGCTACACCTTC
-	-	TRBV15	TRBJ1-4	CATSRDYGANPTNEKLFF	TGTGCCACCAGCAGAGATTACGGGGCAAACCCGACTAATGAAAAACTGTTTTTT
-	TRBD1	TRBV2	TRBJ1-1	CASRMGQWNTEAFF	TGTGCCAGCAGGATGGGACAGTGGAACACTGAAGCTTTCTTT
-	-	TRBV7-9	TRBJ1-1	CASSLGEGAEAFF	TGTGCCAGCAGCCTCGGGGAGGGGGCTGAAGCTTTCTTT
-	TRBD2	TRBV4-3	TRBJ2-5	CASSPSPASGTLQETQYF	TGCGCCAGCAGCCCCTCCCCCGCTAGCGGGACCCTCCAAGAGACCCAGTACTTC
few	TRBD2	TRBV6-5	TRBJ2-1	CASSYSEASGNEQFF	TGTGCCAGCAGTTACTCAGAGGCTAGCGGCAATGAGCAGTTCTTC
-	-	TRBV9	TRBJ2-1	CASSPGPPSYNEQFF	TGTGCCAGCAGCCCTGGCCCACCTTCCTACAATGAGCAGTTCTTC
-	-	TRBV20-1	TRBJ2-5	CSASYLREGDVEETQYF	TGCAGTGCTAGTTATCTTCGAGAGGGAGATGTGGAGGAGACCCAGTACTTC
-	TRBD1	TRBV10-3	TRBJ1-6	CAISEAPDRGASSPLHF	TGTGCCATCAGTGAGGCCCCGGACAGGGGCGCGAGTTCACCCCTCCACTTT
-	-	TRBV29-1	TRBJ2-1	CSVDIIGGSSYNEQFF	TGCAGCGTTGATATTATCGGGGGCAGCTCCTACAATGAGCAGTTCTTC
-	TRBD1	TRBV7-3	TRBJ1-1	CASSLGQGTEAFF	TGTGCCAGCAGCTTAGGACAGGGCACTGAAGCTTTCTTT
-	-	TRBV5-1	TRBJ1-2	CASSEGGYGYTF	TGCGCCAGCAGCGAAGGAGGCTATGGCTACACCTTC
-	-	TRBV18	TRBJ1-1	CASSPQGTGTTEAFF	TGTGCCAGCTCACCACAGGGTACAGGGACCACTGAAGCTTTCTTT
once	-	TRBV5-1	TRBJ2-5	CASSVGQETQYF	TGCGCCAGCAGCGTAGGGCAAGAGACCCAGTACTTC
-	TRBD1	TRBV11-1	TRBJ2-3	CASSQGARGGTDTQYF	TGTGCCAGCAGCCAGGGGGCTAGGGGCGGGACAGATACGCAGTATTTT
-	-	TRBV7-2	TRBJ2-3	CASSLDGNGVTDTQYF	TGTGCCAGCAGCTTAGACGGGAATGGGGTCACAGATACGCAGTATTTT
-	-	TRBV4-1	TRBJ1-6	CASSQEPFGGHYNSPLHF	TGCGCCAGCAGCCAAGAGCCGTTTGGGGGGCACTATAATTCACCCCTCCACTTT
-	-	TRBV2	TRBJ2-1	CASGGGSSYNEQFF	TGTGCCAGCGGAGGGGGGAGCTCCTACAATGAGCAGTTCTTC
-	-	TRBV6-6	TRBJ1-1	CASSYPDGDTEAFF	TGTGCCAGCAGTTACCCGGACGGGGACACTGAAGCTTTCTTT
few	-	TRBV30	TRBJ1-2	CAWSGTGYGYTF	TGTGCCTGGAGTGGCACCGGCTATGGCTACACCTTC
-	-	TRBV2	TRBJ1-2	CASTTGGAASGYTF	TGTGCCAGCACCACCGGGGGGGCGGCAAGTGGCTACACCTTC
-	-	TRBV14	TRBJ1-1	CASSQVPGVSRTEAFF	TGTGCCAGCAGCCAAGTTCCAGGGGTTTCTCGCACTGAAGCTTTCTTT
-	-	TRBV2	TRBJ1-1	CASSGARVTNTEAFF	TGTGCCAGCAGTGGGGCTCGGGTTACCAACACTGAAGCTTTCTTT
-	TRBD2	TRBV18	TRBJ2-1	CASSPISGRSEQFF	TGTGCCAGCTCACCAATTAGCGGGAGGAGCGAGCAGTTCTTC
-	-	TRBV28	TRBJ1-2	CGTGQYGYTF	TGTGGGACCGGGCAATATGGCTACACCTTC
-	TRBD1	TRBV25-1	TRBJ1-1	CASRAQGRANTEAFF	TGTGCCAGCAGGGCACAGGGGCGGGCGAACACTGAAGCTTTCTTT